Presented here are 23 T cell receptor beta chains from one specimen sequenced in a study of early T cells in non-severe SARS-CoV-2 infection. TCRdb recomputed calls from the 5' RACE reads with MiXCR, one row per CDR3 protein. The sample carries about 58,000 distinct CDR3 sequences, roughly 13% recorded once. Material for sequencing was whole blood. The receptor source for this set is an adult who was a healthcare worker with PCR-confirmed SARS-CoV-2 infection or an uninfected control (not recorded which).

A few counts support this clonotype. V is TRBV5-1 and J is TRBJ1-4; D possibly corresponds to TRBD1 (5 bases). Germline V gene sequence: CDR1 SGHRS, CDR2 YFSETQ. The CDR3 runs 15 residues. The V gene lost 0 bases and the J gene lost 10 bases, with 16 bases spanning the gap. The CDR3 DNA follows: TGCGCCAGCAGCTTGGCCGACACCGGGGACGGAAAACTGTTTTTT. Amino acids: CASSLADTGDGKLFF.

This clonotype came up a few times. The V call is TRBV7-9, the J call TRBJ1-6; D not certain. There are 13 residues in the CDR3. Trimming removed 1 base at V and 16 bases at J, with 14 bases between. CDR1 is SEHNR, CDR2 FQNEAQ, per germline (reference sequence). CDR3 sequence: CASSLDVGAELHF. CDR3 coding DNA: TGTGCCAGCAGCTTAGATGTCGGAGCAGAACTCCACTTT. The complete variable domain, with remaining parts taken from reference TRBV7-9 and TRBJ1-6, reads DTGVSQNPRHKITKRGQNVTFRCDPISEHNRLYWYRQTLGQGPEFLTYFQNEAQLEKSRLLSDRFSAERPKGSFSTLEIQRTEQGDSAMYLCASSLDVGAELHFGNGTRLTVT.

The CDR3 reads CATSSGKYYNEQFF. For the CDR3, the DNA is TGTGCCACCAGTAGCGGGAAATACTACAATGAGCAGTTCTTC. V and J are TRBV24-1 and TRBJ2-1; 7 bases fit TRBD2. From germline, CDR1 is KGHDR and CDR2 SFDVKD. CDR3 size: 14 residues. The V segment lost 6 bases and the J segment 3 bases; nucleotides outside the gene matches: 4.

The sample holds many counts of this clonotype. The chain uses TRBV11-2 and TRBJ2-1; D not resolved. The CDR3 is 12 amino acids. Germline-derived CDR1 and CDR2 are SGHAT and FQNNGV. Trimming removed 5 bases at V and 10 bases at J, with 12 bases between. The CDR3 DNA reads TGTGCCAGCAGCCTGCGACCCGTGGAGCAGTTCTTC. It yields the protein CASSLRPVEQFF.

The rearrangement uses TRBV6-2 or TRBV6-3 and TRBJ2-1; 8 bases are shared with TRBD1. This CDR3 is 15 amino acids long. In germline, CDR1 is MNHEY, CDR2 SVGEGT. V lost 7 bases and J lost 4; bases outside the gene matches: 9. This CDR3 reads CASTPTGASYNEQFF. DNA of the CDR3: TGTGCCAGCACCCCGACAGGGGCATCTTACAATGAGCAGTTCTTC.

The rearrangement links TRBV19 to TRBJ2-1; D may be TRBD1 or TRBD2 (5 bases each). The CDR3 runs to 14 residues. The V gene's germline CDR1 is LNHDA and CDR2 SQIVND (reference sequence). V was pared by 3 bases and J by 3 bases, with 9 bases between. The CDR3 sequence: CASSIGTDYNEQFF. As DNA, the CDR3 is TGTGCCAGTAGTATCGGGACGGACTACAATGAGCAGTTCTTC.

In this sample, this clonotype turned up many times. The V call is TRBV3-1, the J call TRBJ2-1; tentatively, D is TRBD2 (6 bases). Trimming took off 2 bases at V and 10 bases at J, with 15 bases between the two ends. This CDR3 contains 14 residues. CDR1 LGHDT and CDR2 YNNKEL come from the germline V gene (reference sequence). The CDR3 here is CASSQKAGPREQFF. CDR3 bases: TGTGCCAGCAGCCAAAAGGCGGGACCCCGCGAGCAGTTCTTC.

This chain uses TRBV12-3 or TRBV12-4 with TRBJ2-1, with D possibly being TRBD1 (6 bases). The V gene lost 3 bases and the J gene lost 8 bases, with 14 bases spanning the gap. The CDR3 sequence is 14 residues long. The CDR3 is CASSFGQLNYEQFF. CDR3 coding DNA: TGTGCCAGCAGTTTTGGACAGCTAAACTATGAGCAGTTCTTC.

The genes are TRBV9 and TRBJ2-2; D not resolved. Trimming took 4 bases from V and 7 from J, leaving 5 bases between them. The germline CDR1 and CDR2 sequences are SGDLS and YYNGEE. This CDR3 contains 11 residues. The CDR3 coding sequence is TGTGCCAGCAGCCCCAACGGGGAGCTGTTTTTT. Protein sequence: CASSPNGELFF.

This clonotype showed up many times. This chain links TRBV7-8 with TRBJ2-2; D is possibly TRBD2 (5 bases). The germline CDR1 and CDR2 sequences are SGHVS and FQNEAQ. V dropped 2 bases and J dropped 4 bases, with 14 bases sitting between them. This CDR3 contains 16 residues. The DNA for the CDR3 is TGTGCCAGCAGCTTATCTGGAGGTCGAGTCACCGGGGAGCTGTTTTTT. Protein: CASSLSGGRVTGELFF.

There are many counts of this clonotype. The chain uses TRBV18 and TRBJ1-3; D possibly corresponds to TRBD1 (5 bases). The CDR3 is 16 residues long. V lost 3 bases and J 2 bases, leaving 14 bases between the germline ends. From germline, CDR1 is KGHSH and CDR2 LQKENI. The chain's CDR3 is CASSPGRGVAGNTIYF. CDR3 nucleotide sequence: TGTGCCAGCTCACCGGGACGAGGGGTTGCTGGAAACACCATATATTTT.

This clonotype was recorded at least ten times. The chain has TRBV7-9 and TRBJ1-5; possibly TRBD1 for D (6 bases). V lost 5 bases and J 7 bases, leaving 18 bases between the germline ends. This CDR3 contains 15 residues. Looked up from germline, CDR1 is SEHNR and CDR2 is FQNEAQ (reference sequence). The CDR3 sequence is CASSPGAVEGQPQHF. The CDR3 bases are TGTGCCAGCAGCCCGGGGGCGGTTGAGGGGCAGCCCCAGCATTTT.

This clonotype was detected many times. V is TRBV2 and J is TRBJ2-1; 8 positions agree with TRBD2. The CDR3 loop spans 15 amino acids. V lost 6 bases, J lost 4 bases, and 8 bases stayed unmatched. Germline values: CDR1 SNHLY, CDR2 FYNNEI. The chain's CDR3 is CASSLLAGGYNEQFF. The CDR3 nucleotides are TGTGCCAGCAGCCTTCTGGCGGGGGGTTACAATGAGCAGTTCTTC.

There are a few counts of this clonotype. The chain combines TRBV9 with TRBJ2-5, with 7 bases fitting TRBD2. The length of the CDR3 is 17 residues. The germline gives CDR1 SGDLS, CDR2 YYNGEE. V shed 3 bases and J 1 base; nucleotides not matched to a gene: 12. CDR3 in DNA: TGTGCCAGCAGCGCCCTGGGTTCGGGGGGACTCCAAGAGACCCAGTACTTC. It translates to CASSALGSGGLQETQYF.

V gene TRBV6-2 or TRBV6-3 combines with J gene TRBJ2-3; 7 positions agree with TRBD2. Germline CDR1 is MNHEY and CDR2 is SVGEGT. CDR3 length: 17 residues. After removal of 7 bases from V and 2 bases from J, the junction contained 15 bases not matched to a gene. CDR3 in DNA: TGTGCCAGCATTCAAAACCCCGGGACTACACTCACAGATACGCAGTATTTT. Its protein product is CASIQNPGTTLTDTQYF.

This clonotype came up once. V gene TRBV4-1 combines with J gene TRBJ2-7; perhaps TRBD2 as D (5 bases). The CDR3 length is 14 residues. Germline V gene lookup returns CDR1 MGHRA and CDR2 YSYEKL. The V end was cut by 5 bases, the J end by 0 bases, with 11 bases between. CDR3 loop: CASSSSRGSYEQYF. The CDR3 DNA reads as TGCGCCAGCAGCTCAAGTCGGGGCTCCTACGAGCAGTACTTC.

This clonotype has ten or more counts. Here the CDR3 reads CASSYPPREGTGELFF. CDR3 DNA sequence: TGTGCCAGCAGTTACCCCCCCCGGGAGGGCACCGGGGAGCTGTTTTTT. The chain combines TRBV6-2 or TRBV6-3 with TRBJ2-2, with 8 bases lining up with TRBD2. Germline CDR1 MNHEY, CDR2 SVGEGT. The V segment lost 2 bases and the J segment 4 bases; nucleotides outside the gene matches: 6. The CDR3 length is 16 residues.

The table lists this clonotype with a few counts. J is TRBJ2-7 and V is TRBV24-1; D may correspond to TRBD1 or TRBD2 (6 bases each). Trimming stripped 9 bases from V and 12 bases from J, with 20 bases between. The length of the CDR3 is 12 residues. Germline CDR1 reads KGHDR; CDR2 reads SFDVKD. The chain's CDR3 is CATVEGGGPPYF. The DNA for the CDR3 is TGTGCCACCGTCGAGGGGGGCGGACCCCCGTACTTC.

The table lists this clonotype with many counts. The rearrangement joins TRBV6-6 to TRBJ1-5, with D perhaps matching TRBD1 (6 bases). The V end was cut by 5 bases, the J end by 6 bases, with 17 bases between. CDR1 and CDR2 from the germline V gene are MNHNY and SVGAGI (reference sequence). The CDR3 sequence is 15 residues long. DNA of the CDR3: TGTGCCAGCAGTCCCGGGAGGGGGAGCGGTCAGCCCCAGCATTTT. Translation gives CASSPGRGSGQPQHF.

This clonotype has at least ten counts. The genes are TRBV28 and TRBJ1-5; 7 nucleotides align to TRBD1. The CDR3 has 16 residues. V was pared by 6 bases and J by 5 bases, with 13 bases of the junction left unmatched. Germline V gene lookup returns CDR1 MDHEN and CDR2 SYDVKM. The CDR3 region has the DNA TGTGCCAGCAGACTAGGACAGGAAGGAGCTTATCAGCCCCAGCATTTT. Protein product: CASRLGQEGAYQPQHF. The full variable domain, its missing parts supplied by reference TRBV28 and TRBJ1-5, is DVKVTQSSRYLVKRTGEKVFLECVQDMDHENMFWYRQDPGLGLRLIYFSYDVKMKEKGDIPEGYSVSREKKERFSLILESASTNQTSMYLCASRLGQEGAYQPQHFGDGTRLSIL.

This clonotype was seen repeatedly, ten times or more. The chain recombines TRBV12-3 or TRBV12-4 with TRBJ1-5; D gene unclear. Trimming took off 6 bases at V and 0 bases at J, with 12 bases between the two ends. CDR3 size: 15 residues. CDR3 sequence (DNA): TGTGCCAGCAGCCCCCGGCAGCATAGCAATCAGCCCCAGCATTTT. Protein sequence: CASSPRQHSNQPQHF.

V is TRBV28 and J is TRBJ1-4, with TRBD1 as a possible D gene (5 bases). With 8 bases removed from V and 4 bases from J, the gap between germline ends came to 17 bases. Germline V gene sequence: CDR1 MDHEN, CDR2 SYDVKM. The CDR3 extends over 15 amino acids. The CDR3 is CASCVDRRLNEKLFF. The CDR3, as DNA: TGTGCCAGCTGTGTTGACAGACGCCTTAATGAAAAACTGTTTTTT.

This clonotype was seen many times. The gene calls are TRBV4-3 and TRBJ1-4; no firm D call. Germline CDR1 and CDR2: LGHNA and YSLEER. V lost 0 bases and J lost 6, with 8 bases in between. The CDR3 loop spans 14 amino acids. The CDR3 is CASSQDVPDEKLFF. DNA for the CDR3: TGCGCCAGCAGCCAAGACGTGCCAGATGAAAAACTGTTTTTT.